This TCR beta chain comes out of a study of blood T cell repertoires in COVID-19. Study-wide background: Collection of acute and convalescent COVID-19 samples took place in the United States, Italy and Spain. The analysed material was cDNA or gDNA that came from T cells, B-cell-depleted T cells, or PBMCs.

Source study methods: Amplified reference gene primers provided the basis for estimating nucleated cell counts. Libraries were prepared by immunoSEQ multiplex PCR; TCRdb keeps only in-frame clonotypes and omits some of them. V, J and clone size are those of that table, while D and trimming were read from the DNA. The table lists hundreds of thousands of clones, 80% to 90% of them singletons. The Seattle site enrolled patients during active infection and followed them longitudinally. The TCR was taken from a woman aged 30 to 39 with COVID-19, enrolled during active disease. Sequences were obtained from peripheral blood.

CDR3 DNA sequence: TGTGCCAGCAGCTTAGGGGGGACTAGCGGACAAGAGACCCAGTACTTC. Translating gives CASSLGGTSGQETQYF. The gene calls are TRBV7-9 and TRBJ2-5, with 11 bases fitting TRBD2. After removal of 1 base from V and 2 bases from J, the junction contained 3 bases not matched to a gene. The CDR3 is made up of 16 amino acids. Germline V CDR1 and CDR2: SEHNR, FQNEAQ (reference sequence).